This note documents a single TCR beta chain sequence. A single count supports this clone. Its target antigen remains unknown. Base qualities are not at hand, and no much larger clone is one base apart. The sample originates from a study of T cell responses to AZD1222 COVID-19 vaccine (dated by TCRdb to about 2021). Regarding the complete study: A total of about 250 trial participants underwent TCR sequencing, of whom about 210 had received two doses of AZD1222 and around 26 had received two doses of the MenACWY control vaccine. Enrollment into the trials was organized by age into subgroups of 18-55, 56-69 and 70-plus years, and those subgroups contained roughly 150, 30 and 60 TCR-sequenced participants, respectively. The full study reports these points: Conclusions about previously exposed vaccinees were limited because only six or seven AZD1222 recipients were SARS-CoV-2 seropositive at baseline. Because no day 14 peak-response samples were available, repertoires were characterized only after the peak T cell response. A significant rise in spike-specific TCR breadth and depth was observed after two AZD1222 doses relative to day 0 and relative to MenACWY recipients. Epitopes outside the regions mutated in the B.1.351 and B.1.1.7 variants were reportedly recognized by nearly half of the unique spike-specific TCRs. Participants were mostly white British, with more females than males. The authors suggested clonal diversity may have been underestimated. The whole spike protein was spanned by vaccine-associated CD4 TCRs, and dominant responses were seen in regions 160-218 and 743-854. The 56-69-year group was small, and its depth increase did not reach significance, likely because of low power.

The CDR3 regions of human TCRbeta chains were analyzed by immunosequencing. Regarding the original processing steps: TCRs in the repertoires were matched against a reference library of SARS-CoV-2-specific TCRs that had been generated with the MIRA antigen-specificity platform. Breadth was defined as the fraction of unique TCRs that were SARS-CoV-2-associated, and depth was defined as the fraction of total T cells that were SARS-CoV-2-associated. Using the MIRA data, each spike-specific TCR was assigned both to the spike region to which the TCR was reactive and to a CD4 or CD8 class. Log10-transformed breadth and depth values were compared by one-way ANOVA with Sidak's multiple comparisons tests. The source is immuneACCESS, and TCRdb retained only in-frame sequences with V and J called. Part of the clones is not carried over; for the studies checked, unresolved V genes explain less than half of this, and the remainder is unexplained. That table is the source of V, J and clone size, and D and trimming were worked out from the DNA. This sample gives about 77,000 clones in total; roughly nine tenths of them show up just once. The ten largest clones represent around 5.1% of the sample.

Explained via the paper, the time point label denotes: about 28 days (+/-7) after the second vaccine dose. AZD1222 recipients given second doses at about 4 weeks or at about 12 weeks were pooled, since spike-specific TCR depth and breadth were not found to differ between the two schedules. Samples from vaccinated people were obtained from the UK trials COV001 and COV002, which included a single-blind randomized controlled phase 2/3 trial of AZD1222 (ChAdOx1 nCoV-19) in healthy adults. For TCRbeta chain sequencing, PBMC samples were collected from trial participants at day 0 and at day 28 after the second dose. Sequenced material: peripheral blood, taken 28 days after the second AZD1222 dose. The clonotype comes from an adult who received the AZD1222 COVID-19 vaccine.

Here the CDR3 is given as CASSQVASGGNTGELFF. The nucleotides read TGTGCCAGCAGCCAAGTGGCTAGCGGGGGGAACACCGGGGAGCTGTTTTTT. The sequence joins TRBV3-1 (or the pseudogene TRBV3-2) to TRBJ2-2, with 10 middle bases fitting TRBD2. Including cysteine and phenylalanine, the CDR3 has 17 amino acids. Only the CDR3 DNA is retained, 51 bases long and in frame from the first base. CDR1 and CDR2 are drawn from the germline V gene (reference sequence): LGHDT, YNNKEL. Ends trimmed: V by 1 base, J by 1 base; bases unmatched to a gene: 3.